This T cell receptor (beta chain) came from a study of CD8 T cells in Susac syndrome. Germline V gene lookup returns CDR1 SQVTM and CDR2 ANQGSEA. The CDR3 loop spans 13 amino acids. V dropped 5 bases and J dropped 6; count of bases not matched to a gene: 3. RNA amounts of about 0.45 to 1 ug underwent reverse transcription with random hexamers. Amplification of TCR beta CDR3 spanned 54 Vbeta and 13 Jbeta via immunoSEQ multiplex PCR. TCRdb passed the immunoSEQ multiplex PCR reads through MiXCR, listing each CDR3 protein once. Here the sample spans 300,000 or so distinct CDR3 sequences, roughly 94% being singletons.

The chain employs TRBV29-1 and TRBJ1-6; 8 nucleotides align to TRBD1. The receptor was derived from a human donor with multiple sclerosis. The sequenced material came from CD4+ T cells from PBMCs. The CDR3 nucleotides read TGCAGCGTTCGAACAGGGGGTAATTCACCCCTCCACTTT. Translation gives CSVRTGGNSPLHF. Looking up the rest from reference TRBV29-1 and TRBJ1-6 gives the full variable domain: SAVISQKPSRDICQRGTSLTIQCQVDSQVTMMFWYRQQPGQSLTLIATANQGSEATYESGFVIDKFPISRPNLTFSTLTVSNMSPEDSSIYLCSVRTGGNSPLHFGNGTRLTVT.